Included here is one TCR beta chain sequence, with context. The antigen is undetermined. Ranging in age from about 6 to 95, the donors were healthy Caucasian individuals from Russia. Each sample yielded at least 6 million isolated PBMCs. The sample belongs to a study of blood T cells in healthy people across ages. Study results and caveats: Observed TCR beta diversity per million T cells went down as age went up. This fall followed a roughly linear course with age.

CDR1 MNHEY and CDR2 SVGEGT come from the germline V gene. This CDR3 comprises 16 residues. Trimming took 7 bases from V and 6 from J; bases not matched to a gene: 15. Next came a second PCR, run for about 6 to 12 cycles, which used a sample-barcoded 5' primer along with a J-beta primer mix. One entry per CDR3 protein results from TCRdb running MiXCR on the 5' RACE reads. The data hold some 700,000 distinct CDR3 sequences, with roughly 45% observed a single time. The specimen sequenced was blood. The TCR was taken from a woman in her sixties or seventies in good health. The chain employs TRBV6-2 or TRBV6-3 and TRBJ2-1; TRBD1 aligns across 7 bases. CDR3 DNA: TGTGCCAGCACCCCGGAGGTGGATCACAGGGGCAATGAGCAGTTCTTC. Its protein product is CASTPEVDHRGNEQFF.